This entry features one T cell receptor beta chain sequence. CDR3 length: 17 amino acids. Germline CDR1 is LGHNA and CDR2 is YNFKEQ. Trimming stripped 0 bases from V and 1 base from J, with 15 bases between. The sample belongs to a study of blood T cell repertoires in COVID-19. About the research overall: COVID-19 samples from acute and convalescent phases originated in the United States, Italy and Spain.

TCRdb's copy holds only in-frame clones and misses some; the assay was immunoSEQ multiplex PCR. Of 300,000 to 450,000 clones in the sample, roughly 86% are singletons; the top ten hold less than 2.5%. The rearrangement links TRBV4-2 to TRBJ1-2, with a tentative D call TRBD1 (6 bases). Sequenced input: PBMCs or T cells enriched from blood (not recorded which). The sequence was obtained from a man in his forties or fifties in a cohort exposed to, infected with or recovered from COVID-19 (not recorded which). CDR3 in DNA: TGTGCCAGCAGCCAAGATAGGGGGACTACCCTTAACTATGGCTACACCTTC. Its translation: CASSQDRGTTLNYGYTF.